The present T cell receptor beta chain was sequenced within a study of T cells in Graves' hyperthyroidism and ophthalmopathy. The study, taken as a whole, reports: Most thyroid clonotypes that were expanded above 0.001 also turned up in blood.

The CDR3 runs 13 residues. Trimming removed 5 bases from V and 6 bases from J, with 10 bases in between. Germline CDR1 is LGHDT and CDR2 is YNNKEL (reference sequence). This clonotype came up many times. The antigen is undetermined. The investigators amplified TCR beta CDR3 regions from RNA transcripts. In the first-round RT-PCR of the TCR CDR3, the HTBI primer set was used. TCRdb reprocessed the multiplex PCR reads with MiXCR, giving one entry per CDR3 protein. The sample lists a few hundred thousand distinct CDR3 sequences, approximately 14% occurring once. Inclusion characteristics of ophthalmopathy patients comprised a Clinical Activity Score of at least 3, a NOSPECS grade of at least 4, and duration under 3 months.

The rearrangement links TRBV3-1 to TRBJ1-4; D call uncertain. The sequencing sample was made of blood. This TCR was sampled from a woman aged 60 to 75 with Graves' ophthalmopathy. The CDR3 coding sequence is TGTGCCAGCAGCGACCAGAAGGATGAAAAACTGTTTTTT. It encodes CASSDQKDEKLFF.